The rows below give T cell receptor beta chains drawn from one sample of a study of blood T cells in healthy people across ages. MiXCR was run by TCRdb on the 5' RACE reads, yielding one entry per CDR3 protein. The sample includes 750,000 or so distinct CDR3 sequences, 25% of them seen just once. These data were also reused for a study on T cells of mothers and their children.

Sequenced sample: blood. The receptor source for this set is a boy younger than 18 in good health. Each CDR3 is given without its conserved first and last residue. Only some rows state a clone size, as once, few, many or a class for expanded clones.

J | V | size | CDR3
TRBJ2-7 | TRBV11-2 | few | ASSLVGQGALHEQY
TRBJ2-5 | TRBV7-9 | few | ASLPVGPPGQY
TRBJ2-5 | TRBV20-1 | NA | SAREWGSETQY
TRBJ1-2 | TRBV9 | NA | ASSVGRDYGYT
TRBJ2-6 | TRBV6-6 | NA | ASSPRDRGAMTGANVLT
TRBJ2-5 | TRBV19 | NA | ASRGDSGEETQY
TRBJ1-1 | TRBV29-1 | NA | SVARGLTEAF
TRBJ2-7 | TRBV20-1 | few | SAPSQAYEQY
TRBJ1-5 | TRBV2 | few | ASSKGQPQH
TRBJ2-1 | TRBV12-3/TRBV12-4 | few | ASSKSSGGSDNEQF
TRBJ2-5 | TRBV7-9 | NA | ASSSTRVHLETQY
NA | TRBV11-2 | few | ASSSYPGTSGKRPYNEQF
TRBJ2-7 | TRBV3-1 | once | ASSRGSGSSYEQY
TRBJ1-6 | TRBV27 | few | ASGPGTGSSPLH
TRBJ2-6 | TRBV29-1 | few | SVEVWVSGANVLT
TRBJ2-5 | TRBV13 | NA | ASSTRGAGGVETQY
TRBJ2-7 | TRBV7-9 | NA | ASSLGVGQYDQY
TRBJ2-7 | TRBV4-3 | NA | ASSQGTRSYEQY
TRBJ2-7 | TRBV29-1 | few | SVDIGQGEQY
TRBJ1-2 | TRBV27 | few | ASSLRGVDGYT
TRBJ2-5 | TRBV7-9 | NA | ASSFGTSGPEETQY
TRBJ2-6 | TRBV7-2 | NA | AGTPTWAGANVLT
TRBJ2-7 | TRBV20-1 | few | SARVVPDRGHYEQY
TRBJ2-3 | TRBV7-3 | many | ASSLTGGSTDTQY
TRBJ2-1 | TRBV29-1 | few | SVGPKRDEQF
TRBJ2-2 | TRBV6-2/TRBV6-3 | NA | ASRMVGELF
TRBJ2-4 | TRBV28 | many | ASSVGENIQY
TRBJ1-2 | TRBV29-1 | NA | SVVLRGFGYT
TRBJ2-1 | TRBV10-3 | NA | AISETEGTSGRVYNEQF
NA | TRBV7-9 | few | ASSPLGLAGGINEQF
TRBJ2-3 | TRBV7-9 | NA | ASSVDGTRTDTQY
TRBJ2-2 | TRBV29-1 | few | SVVGNTGELF
NA | TRBV7-2 | few | ASSLLGPEQF
TRBJ2-1 | TRBV5-5 | NA | ASSLAGEEWNEQF
TRBJ2-1 | TRBV28 | NA | ASIQGGTSGYNEQF
TRBJ1-4 | TRBV5-1 | NA | ASSGGTGFEKLF
TRBJ2-2 | TRBV25-1 | NA | ASSEYFSENTGELF
TRBJ1-2 | TRBV27 | few | ASSLLGQGASGYT
TRBJ2-2 | TRBV28 | few | ASRDQRMNTGELF
TRBJ1-3 | TRBV29-1 | NA | SVESLPRNTIY
TRBJ2-5 | TRBV20-1 | NA | SAAPGTVGGETQY
TRBJ2-7 | TRBV5-1 | few | ASSLGTSSFEQY
TRBJ2-5 | TRBV29-1 | few | SVGLAGGVEETQY
TRBJ2-6 | TRBV6-2/TRBV6-3 | NA | ASSDFLSGANVLT
TRBJ1-2 | TRBV5-6 | NA | ASSQGDRQRGYGYT
TRBJ2-2 | TRBV6-5 | NA | ASSYSNSGPGELF
TRBJ1-4 | TRBV4-3 | NA | ASSQQGTTNEKLF
TRBJ1-1 | TRBV5-1 | NA | ASGWSGGNTEAF